The rows below give T cell receptor beta chains drawn from one sample of a study of blood T cell repertoires in COVID-19. TCRdb's copy holds only in-frame clones and misses some; the assay was immunoSEQ multiplex PCR. The sample consists of 300,000 to 400,000 clones, around 87% of them appearing once. Material for sequencing was peripheral blood. The receptors were gathered from a woman aged 50 to 60 with COVID-19, enrolled during active disease. Each CDR3 is given with its conserved first and last residue. Each record gives: CDR3 protein, CDR3 DNA, V gene, D gene, J gene, clone size. D genes are given only for firm matches. Part of the rows lack a size; the others show once, few, many or a class for expanded clones.

CASSVQGSPQGTQYF	TGTGCCAGCAGCGTACAGGGAAGTCCTCAGGGTACGCAGTATTTT	TRBV9	NA	TRBJ2-3	NA
CASSTSRTGELFF	TGTGCCAGCAGTACGTCCAGGACCGGGGAGCTGTTTTTT	TRBV6-5	NA	TRBJ2-2	once
CATSEWDSQGPYNEQFF	TGTGCCACCAGTGAGTGGGACAGCCAGGGCCCCTACAATGAGCAGTTCTTC	TRBV24-1	TRBD1	TRBJ2-1	NA
CASSGDSLFYEQYF	TGCGCCAGCAGCGGGGACAGCCTTTTCTACGAGCAGTACTTC	TRBV10-1	TRBD1	TRBJ2-7	NA
CASSPGLLTDTQYF	TGCGCCAGCAGCCCAGGACTACTCACAGATACGCAGTATTTT	TRBV5-1	NA	TRBJ2-3	NA
CASSGYRDRSTYEQYF	TGTGCCAGCAGCGGTTACCGGGACAGATCTACCTACGAGCAGTACTTC	TRBV11-3	TRBD1	TRBJ2-7	NA
CASSSHPRTTNGKLFF	TGTGCCAGCAGTTCCCACCCCAGAACAACTAATGGAAAACTGTTTTTT	TRBV27	NA	TRBJ1-4	NA
CASSPPRSDRNQETQYF	TGTGCCAGCAGCCCGCCGAGGTCGGACAGGAACCAAGAGACCCAGTACTTC	TRBV6-2/TRBV6-3	TRBD1	TRBJ2-5	NA
CSAGVRERFF	TGCAGTGCTGGAGTGCGGGAGCGGTTCTTC	TRBV20-1	TRBD2	TRBJ2-1	NA
CASSLAGLSSNEQFF	TGTGCCAGCAGCTTAGCGGGCCTTTCCTCCAATGAGCAGTTCTTC	TRBV7-2	NA	TRBJ2-1	NA
CASSYPSTDTQYF	TGTGCCAGCAGTTACCCTAGTACAGATACGCAGTATTTT	TRBV6-6	NA	TRBJ2-3	NA
CASSGTGTGEETQYF	TGTGCCAGCAGTGGAACCGGGACAGGGGAGGAGACCCAGTACTTC	TRBV27	TRBD1	TRBJ2-5	once
CASSERGIGYTF	TGTGCCAGCAGTGAAAGGGGTATAGGCTACACCTTC	TRBV2	NA	TRBJ1-2	NA
CASSFSGRIYEQYF	TGTGCCAGCAGTTTCAGCGGGAGAATTTACGAGCAGTACTTC	TRBV27	TRBD2	TRBJ2-7	NA
CASRVGGRTEAFF	TGTGCCAGCAGGGTTGGTGGGAGAACTGAAGCTTTCTTT	TRBV27	NA	TRBJ1-1	NA
CASSFGGIEQYF	TGTGCCAGCAGCTTCGGCGGGATCGAGCAGTACTTC	TRBV11-3	NA	TRBJ2-7	once
CASSDPGLAFLSGEQFF	TGTGCCAGCAGCGATCCCGGACTAGCCTTCCTAAGTGGGGAGCAGTTCTTC	TRBV28	TRBD2	TRBJ2-1	once
CSVISDTQYF	TGCAGCGTTATATCTGATACGCAGTATTTT	TRBV29-1	NA	TRBJ2-3	NA
CASSVATTGVYEQYF	TGTGCCAGCAGCGTAGCCACCACAGGGGTCTACGAGCAGTACTTC	TRBV9	TRBD1	TRBJ2-7	once
CASSLPGVSYEQYF	TGTGCCAGCAGTTTGCCGGGAGTTTCCTACGAGCAGTACTTC	TRBV6-2/TRBV6-3	NA	TRBJ2-7	many
CASSLAGGTGNTIYF	TGTGCCAGCAGCTTAGCAGGGGGAACTGGAAACACCATATATTTT	TRBV11-2	TRBD1	TRBJ1-3	NA
CSVPDWDRGNYGYTF	TGCAGCGTCCCGGACTGGGACAGGGGTAACTATGGCTACACCTTC	TRBV29-1	TRBD1	TRBJ1-2	NA
CSVEDRALGQGRETQYF	TGCAGCGTTGAAGATCGCGCCCTGGGACAGGGGAGAGAGACCCAGTACTTC	TRBV29-1	TRBD1	TRBJ2-5	NA
CASSVGPDSGVVTDTQYF	TGTGCCAGCAGCGTAGGCCCGGATAGCGGGGTCGTAACAGATACGCAGTATTTT	TRBV9	TRBD2	TRBJ2-3	NA
CASSPSGRSAYAETQYF	TGTGCCAGCAGCCCTAGCGGGCGGTCTGCTTACGCGGAGACCCAGTACTTC	TRBV7-9	TRBD2	TRBJ2-5	NA
CASSKRTGEKNYGYTF	TGTGCCAGTAGTAAGAGGACAGGGGAGAAAAACTATGGCTACACCTTC	TRBV19	TRBD1	TRBJ1-2	once
CASSQGLLGEQYF	TGTGCCAGTAGTCAGGGCCTTCTCGGCGAGCAGTACTTC	TRBV19	NA	TRBJ2-7	NA
CASSSLSGSTDTQYF	TGTGCCAGCAGTTCCCTTAGCGGGAGCACAGATACGCAGTATTTT	TRBV6-5	TRBD2	TRBJ2-3	NA
CSARILAGVKREQFF	TGCAGCGCCCGAATACTAGCGGGAGTGAAACGTGAGCAGTTCTTC	TRBV29-1	TRBD2	TRBJ2-1	NA
CASSVGFDLAGVSYEQYF	TGTGCCAGCAGCGTAGGGTTTGATCTAGCGGGAGTCTCCTACGAGCAGTACTTC	TRBV9	TRBD2	TRBJ2-7	NA
CASSPGSMMNTEAFF	TGTGCCAGCAGCCCAGGTAGTATGATGAACACTGAAGCTTTCTTT	TRBV5-5	NA	TRBJ1-1	NA
CASSELVGQGAPYEQYF	TGTGCCAGCAGTGAATTGGTGGGACAGGGGGCACCCTACGAGCAGTACTTC	TRBV25-1	TRBD1	TRBJ2-7	few
CASSPGTSGTGETQYF	TGTGCCAGCTCACCTGGGACTAGCGGGACGGGGGAGACCCAGTACTTC	TRBV18	TRBD2	TRBJ2-5	NA
CASSVAGANTIYF	TGTGCCAGCAGTGTGGCGGGGGCAAACACCATATATTTT	TRBV25-1	NA	TRBJ1-3	few
CASSQPVTGNYGYTF	TGTGCCAGTAGTCAGCCCGTGACAGGAAACTATGGCTACACCTTC	TRBV19	NA	TRBJ1-2	NA
CASSRSHASAGANVLTF	TGTGCCAGCAGCCGAAGCCACGCAAGCGCCGGGGCCAACGTCCTGACTTTC	TRBV14	NA	TRBJ2-6	NA
CASNPAWTSASYEQYF	TGTGCCAGTAACCCCGCCTGGACTAGCGCAAGCTACGAGCAGTACTTC	TRBV19	TRBD2	TRBJ2-7	few
CASQDRGGYSNQPQHF	TGTGCCAGTCAAGACAGGGGCGGATATAGCAATCAGCCCCAGCATTTT	TRBV19	TRBD1	TRBJ1-5	NA
CASSEGLAGGLEQFF	TGTGCCAGCAGCGAGGGACTAGCGGGAGGATTAGAGCAGTTCTTC	TRBV7-9	TRBD2	TRBJ2-1	once
CASGWTGMRQPLHF	TGTGCCAGTGGGTGGACAGGGATGAGGCAACCCCTCCACTTT	TRBV19	TRBD1	TRBJ1-6	few